This entry is about one TCR beta chain. What it recognizes is unknown. Germline V gene lookup returns CDR1 MGHRA and CDR2 YSYEKL. The CDR3 has 17 residues. V gave up 0 bases and J gave up 5 bases, with 19 bases separating them. This specimen comes from a study of T-cell memory formation after mild COVID-19. Study in general: Largely, the TCR clusters proved donor specific. Study-level points and caveats: Unconfirmed was the SARS-CoV-2 specificity of second-wave clones that peaked on day 37. Researchers found some responding clones in pre-infection memory, a sign that cross-reactive memory joined.

The TCR alpha and TCR beta cDNA libraries, bearing sample barcodes and UMIs, were generated by 5'RACE using constant-segment primers. TCRdb re-derived calls from the 5' RACE reads in MiXCR, one entry per CDR3 protein. Among a few hundred thousand distinct CDR3 sequences listed, roughly 22% were seen once. The source is an adult woman who had mild COVID-19 (a few samples of this study predate the infection). Cell type and time point are not known. Sequencing was performed on PBMCs or a T cell subset sorted from them (not recorded which). The J gene is TRBJ1-1, the V gene TRBV4-1, with a possible D match to TRBD1 (5 bases). In DNA, the CDR3 is TGCGCCAGCAGCCAAGATGGGACCCCCAGGACTGGAACTGAAGCTTTCTTT. It encodes CASSQDGTPRTGTEAFF.